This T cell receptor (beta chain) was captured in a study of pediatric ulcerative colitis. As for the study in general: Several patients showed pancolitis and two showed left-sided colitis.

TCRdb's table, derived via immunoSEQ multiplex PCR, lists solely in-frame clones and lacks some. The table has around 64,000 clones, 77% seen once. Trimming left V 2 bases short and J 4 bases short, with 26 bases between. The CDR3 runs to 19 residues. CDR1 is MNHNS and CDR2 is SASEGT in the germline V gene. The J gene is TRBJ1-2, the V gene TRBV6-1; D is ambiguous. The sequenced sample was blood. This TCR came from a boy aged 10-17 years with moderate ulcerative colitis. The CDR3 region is CASSERPLRNFPFIYGYTF. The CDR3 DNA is TGTGCCAGCAGTGAAAGGCCCCTTCGGAACTTCCCCTTCATCTATGGCTACACCTTC.